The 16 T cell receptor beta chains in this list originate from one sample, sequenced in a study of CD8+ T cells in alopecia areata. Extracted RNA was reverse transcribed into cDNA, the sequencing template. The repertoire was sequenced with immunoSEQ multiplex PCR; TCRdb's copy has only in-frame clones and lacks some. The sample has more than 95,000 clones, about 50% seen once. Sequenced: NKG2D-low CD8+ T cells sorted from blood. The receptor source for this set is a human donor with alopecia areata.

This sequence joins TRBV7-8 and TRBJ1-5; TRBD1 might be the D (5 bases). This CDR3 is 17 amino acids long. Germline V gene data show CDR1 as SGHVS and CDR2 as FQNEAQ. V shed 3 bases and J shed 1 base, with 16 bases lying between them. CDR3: CASSFDATGASNQPQHF. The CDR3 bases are TGTGCCAGCAGCTTCGACGCTACCGGGGCGAGCAATCAGCCCCAGCATTTT.

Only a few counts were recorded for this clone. The CDR3: CASSLLVTSSYEQYF. CDR3 bases: TGTGCCAGCAGTTTGTTAGTGACGAGCTCCTACGAGCAGTACTTC. The rearrangement joins TRBV28 to TRBJ2-7, with D unresolved. CDR1 MDHEN and CDR2 SYDVKM come from the germline V gene. The V end lost 3 bases, the J end lost 0 bases, and 12 bases lay between the germline ends. The CDR3 contains 15 residues.

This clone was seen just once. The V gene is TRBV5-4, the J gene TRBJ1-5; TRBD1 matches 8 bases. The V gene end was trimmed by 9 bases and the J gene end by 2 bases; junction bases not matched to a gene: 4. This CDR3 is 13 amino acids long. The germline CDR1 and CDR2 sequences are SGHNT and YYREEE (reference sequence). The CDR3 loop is CATSDRGNQPQHF. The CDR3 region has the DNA TGTGCCACCTCGGACAGGGGCAATCAGCCCCAGCATTTT.

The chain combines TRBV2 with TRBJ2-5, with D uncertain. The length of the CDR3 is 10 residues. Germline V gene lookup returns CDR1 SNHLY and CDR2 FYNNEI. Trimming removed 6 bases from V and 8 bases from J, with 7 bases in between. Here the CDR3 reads CASSPTTQYF. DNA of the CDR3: TGTGCCAGCAGCCCTACCACCCAGTACTTC.

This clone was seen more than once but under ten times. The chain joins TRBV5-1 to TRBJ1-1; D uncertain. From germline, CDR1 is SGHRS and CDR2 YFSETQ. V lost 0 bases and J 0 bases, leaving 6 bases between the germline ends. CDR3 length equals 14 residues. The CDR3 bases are TGCGCCAGCAGCTTGGCCTCCCTGAACACTGAAGCTTTCTTT. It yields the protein CASSLASLNTEAFF.

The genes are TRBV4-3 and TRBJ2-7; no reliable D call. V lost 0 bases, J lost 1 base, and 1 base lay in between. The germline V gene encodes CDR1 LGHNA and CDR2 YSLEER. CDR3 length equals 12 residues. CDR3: CASSQDSYEQYF. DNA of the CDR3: TGCGCCAGCAGCCAAGATTCCTACGAGCAGTACTTC.

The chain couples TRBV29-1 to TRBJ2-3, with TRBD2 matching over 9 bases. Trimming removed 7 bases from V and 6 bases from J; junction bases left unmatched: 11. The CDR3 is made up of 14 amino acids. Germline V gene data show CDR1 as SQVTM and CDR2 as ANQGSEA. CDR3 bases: TGCAGCGCCGCCGGAGCGGGAGGTGACGATACGCAGTATTTT. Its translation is CSAAGAGGDDTQYF.

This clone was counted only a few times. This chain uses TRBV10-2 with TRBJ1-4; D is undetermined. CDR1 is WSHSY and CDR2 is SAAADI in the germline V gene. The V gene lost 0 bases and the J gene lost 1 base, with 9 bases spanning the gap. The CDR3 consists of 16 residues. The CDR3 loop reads CASSESRERTNEKLFF. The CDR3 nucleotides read TGCGCCAGCAGTGAGTCGAGGGAGCGAACTAATGAAAAACTGTTTTTT.

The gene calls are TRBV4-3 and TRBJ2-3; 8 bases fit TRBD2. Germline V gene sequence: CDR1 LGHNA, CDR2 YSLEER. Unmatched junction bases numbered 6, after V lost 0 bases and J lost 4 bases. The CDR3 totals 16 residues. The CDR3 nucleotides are TGCGCCAGCAGCCAAGATAAGGGACTAGGGGCAGATACGCAGTATTTT. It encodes CASSQDKGLGADTQYF.

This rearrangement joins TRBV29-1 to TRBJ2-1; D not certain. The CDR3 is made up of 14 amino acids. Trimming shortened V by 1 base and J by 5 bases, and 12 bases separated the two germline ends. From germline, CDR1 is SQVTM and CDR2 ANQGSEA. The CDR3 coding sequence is TGCAGCGTTGAAGGGACCCCATCCCACAATGAGCAGTTCTTC. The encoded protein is CSVEGTPSHNEQFF.

For the CDR3, the DNA is TGCGCCAGCAGCCAAGATCCCGGGACTGAAGCTTTCTTT. It is translated as CASSQDPGTEAFF. The chain is built from TRBV4-3 and TRBJ1-1; D ambiguous. Trimming removed 0 bases from V and 5 bases from J, with 7 bases in between. CDR1 and CDR2 from the germline V gene are LGHNA and YSLEER. The CDR3 runs 13 residues.

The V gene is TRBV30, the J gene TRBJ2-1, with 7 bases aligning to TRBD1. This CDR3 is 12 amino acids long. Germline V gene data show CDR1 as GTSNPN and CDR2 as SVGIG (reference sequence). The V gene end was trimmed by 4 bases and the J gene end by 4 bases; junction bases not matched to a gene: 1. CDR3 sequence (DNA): TGTGCCTGGAACAGGGGATACAATGAGCAGTTCTTC. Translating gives CAWNRGYNEQFF.

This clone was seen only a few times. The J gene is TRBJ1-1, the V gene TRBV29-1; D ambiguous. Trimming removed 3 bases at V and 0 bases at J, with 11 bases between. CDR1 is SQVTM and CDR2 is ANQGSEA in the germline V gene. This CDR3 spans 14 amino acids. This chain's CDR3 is CSVDSPPMNTEAFF. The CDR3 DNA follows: TGCAGCGTTGATTCCCCACCAATGAACACTGAAGCTTTCTTT.

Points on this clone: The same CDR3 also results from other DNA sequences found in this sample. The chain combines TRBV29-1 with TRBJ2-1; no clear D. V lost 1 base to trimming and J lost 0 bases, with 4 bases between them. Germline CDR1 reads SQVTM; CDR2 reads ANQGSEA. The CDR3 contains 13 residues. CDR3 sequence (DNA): TGCAGCGTTGAAGCTAGCTCCTACAATGAGCAGTTCTTC. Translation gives CSVEASSYNEQFF.

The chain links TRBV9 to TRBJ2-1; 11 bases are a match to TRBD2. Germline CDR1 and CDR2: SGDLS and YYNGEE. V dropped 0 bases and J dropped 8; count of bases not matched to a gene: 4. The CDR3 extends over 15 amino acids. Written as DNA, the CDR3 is TGTGCCAGCAGCGTAGCCACTAGCGGGGGAGATGAGCAGTTCTTC. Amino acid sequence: CASSVATSGGDEQFF.

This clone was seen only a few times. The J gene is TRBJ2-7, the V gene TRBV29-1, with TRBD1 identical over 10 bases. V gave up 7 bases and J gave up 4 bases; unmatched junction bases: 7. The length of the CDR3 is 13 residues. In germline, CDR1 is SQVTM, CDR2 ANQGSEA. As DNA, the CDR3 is TGCAGCGGGGGGGACAGGGGCTCTTACGAGCAGTACTTC. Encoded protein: CSGGDRGSYEQYF.